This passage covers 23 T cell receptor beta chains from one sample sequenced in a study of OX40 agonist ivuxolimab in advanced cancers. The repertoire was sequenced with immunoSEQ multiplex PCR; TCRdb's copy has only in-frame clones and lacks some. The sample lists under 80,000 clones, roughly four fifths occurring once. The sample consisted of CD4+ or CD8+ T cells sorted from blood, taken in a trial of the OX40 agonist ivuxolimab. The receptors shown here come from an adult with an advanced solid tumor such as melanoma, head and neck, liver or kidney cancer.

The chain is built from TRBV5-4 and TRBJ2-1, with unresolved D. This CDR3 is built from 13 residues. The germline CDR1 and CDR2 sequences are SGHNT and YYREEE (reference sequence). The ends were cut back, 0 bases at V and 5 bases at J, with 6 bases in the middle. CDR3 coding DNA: TGTGCCAGCAGCTTGGGGCTTAACAATGAGCAGTTCTTC. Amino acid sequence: CASSLGLNNEQFF.

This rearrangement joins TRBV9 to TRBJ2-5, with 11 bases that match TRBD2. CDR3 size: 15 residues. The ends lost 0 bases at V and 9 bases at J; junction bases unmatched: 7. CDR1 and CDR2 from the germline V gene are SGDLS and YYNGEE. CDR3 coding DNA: TGTGCCAGCAGCGTAGGGCTAGCGGGGGGCCTACCCCAGTACTTC. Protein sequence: CASSVGLAGGLPQYF.

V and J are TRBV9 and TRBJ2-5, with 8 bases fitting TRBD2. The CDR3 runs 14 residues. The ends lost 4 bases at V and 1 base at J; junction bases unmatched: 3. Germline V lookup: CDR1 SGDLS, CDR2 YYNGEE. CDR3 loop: CASSPTSGQETQYF. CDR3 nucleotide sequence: TGTGCCAGCAGCCCAACTAGCGGCCAAGAGACCCAGTACTTC.

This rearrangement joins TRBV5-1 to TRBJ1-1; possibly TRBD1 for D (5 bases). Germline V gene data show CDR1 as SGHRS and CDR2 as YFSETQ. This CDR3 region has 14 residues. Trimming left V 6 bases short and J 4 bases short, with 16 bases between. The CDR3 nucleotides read TGCGCCAGCAAGGGGCGGGACGGTGGCACTGAAGCTTTCTTT. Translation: CASKGRDGGTEAFF. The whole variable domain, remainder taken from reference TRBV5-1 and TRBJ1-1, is KAGVTQTPRYLIKTRGQQVTLSCSPISGHRSVSWYQQTPGQGLQFLFEYFSETQRNKGNFPGRFSGRQFSNSRSEMNVSTLELGDSALYLCASKGRDGGTEAFFGQGTRLTVV.

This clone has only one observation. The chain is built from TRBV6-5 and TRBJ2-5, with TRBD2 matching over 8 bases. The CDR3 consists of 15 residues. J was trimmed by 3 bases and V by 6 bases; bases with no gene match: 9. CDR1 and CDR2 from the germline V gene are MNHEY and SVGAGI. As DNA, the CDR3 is TGTGCCAGCAGGGGGACGGCGGGAGGAGAAGAGACCCAGTACTTC. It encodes CASRGTAGGEETQYF.

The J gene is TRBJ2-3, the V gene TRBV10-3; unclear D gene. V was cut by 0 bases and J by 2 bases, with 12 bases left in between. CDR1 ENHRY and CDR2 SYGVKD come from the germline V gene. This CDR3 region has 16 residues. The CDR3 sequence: CAISESGPTATDTQYF. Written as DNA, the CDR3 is TGTGCCATCAGTGAGTCAGGCCCCACAGCCACAGATACGCAGTATTTT.

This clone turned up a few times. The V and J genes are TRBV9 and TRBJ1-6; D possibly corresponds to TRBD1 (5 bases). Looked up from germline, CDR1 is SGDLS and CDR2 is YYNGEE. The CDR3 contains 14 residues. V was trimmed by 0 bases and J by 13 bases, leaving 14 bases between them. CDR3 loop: CASSVGDGGVPLHF. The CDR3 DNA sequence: TGTGCCAGCAGCGTAGGGGACGGGGGTGTCCCCCTCCACTTT.

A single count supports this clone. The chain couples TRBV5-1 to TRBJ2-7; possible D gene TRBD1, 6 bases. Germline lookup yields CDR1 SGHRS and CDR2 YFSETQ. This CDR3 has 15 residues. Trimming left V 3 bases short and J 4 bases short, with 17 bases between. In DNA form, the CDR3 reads TGCGCCAGCAGCTATTCAGGGGATCCAAGGTACGAGCAGTACTTC. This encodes CASSYSGDPRYEQYF.

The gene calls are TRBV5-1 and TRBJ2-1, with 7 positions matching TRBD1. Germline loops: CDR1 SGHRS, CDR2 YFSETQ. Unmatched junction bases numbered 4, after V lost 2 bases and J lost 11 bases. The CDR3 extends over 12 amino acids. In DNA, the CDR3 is TGCGCCAGCAGCTTTACAGGGGATCAGCAGTTCTTC. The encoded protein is CASSFTGDQQFF.

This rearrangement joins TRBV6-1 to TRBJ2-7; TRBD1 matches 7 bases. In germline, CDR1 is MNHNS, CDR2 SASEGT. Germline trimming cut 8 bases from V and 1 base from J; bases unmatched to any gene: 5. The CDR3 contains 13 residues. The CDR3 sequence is CASARQGSYEQYF. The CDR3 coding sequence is TGTGCCAGCGCCCGACAGGGTTCCTACGAGCAGTACTTC.

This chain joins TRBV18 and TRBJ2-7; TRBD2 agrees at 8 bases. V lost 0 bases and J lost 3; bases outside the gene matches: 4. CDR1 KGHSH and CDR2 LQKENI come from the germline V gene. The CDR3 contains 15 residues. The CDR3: CASSPPSGKIYEQYF. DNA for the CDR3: TGTGCCAGCTCACCACCTAGCGGGAAGATCTACGAGCAGTACTTC.

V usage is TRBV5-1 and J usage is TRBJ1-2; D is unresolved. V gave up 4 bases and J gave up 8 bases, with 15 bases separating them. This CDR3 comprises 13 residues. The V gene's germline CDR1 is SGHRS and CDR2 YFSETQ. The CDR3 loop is CASSLAGRNGYTF. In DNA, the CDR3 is TGCGCCAGCAGCCTGGCGGGCCGGAACGGCTACACCTTC.

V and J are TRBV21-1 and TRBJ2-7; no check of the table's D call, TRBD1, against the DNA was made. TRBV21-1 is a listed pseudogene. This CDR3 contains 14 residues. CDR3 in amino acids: CASSKGRGVYEQYF. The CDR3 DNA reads TGTGCCAGCAGCAAAGGCAGGGGAGTCTACGAGCAGTACTTC.

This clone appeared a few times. The CDR3 DNA sequence: TGTGCCAGCAGCTTTGTCAGCGGGAGGGCCCTGGATGAGCAGTTCTTC. It yields the protein CASSFVSGRALDEQFF. The rearrangement uses TRBV5-6 and TRBJ2-1, with 10 bases that match TRBD2. The CDR3 is 16 residues long. The V gene end was trimmed by 2 bases and the J gene end by 8 bases; junction bases not matched to a gene: 10. CDR1 is SGHDT and CDR2 is YYEEEE in the germline V gene.

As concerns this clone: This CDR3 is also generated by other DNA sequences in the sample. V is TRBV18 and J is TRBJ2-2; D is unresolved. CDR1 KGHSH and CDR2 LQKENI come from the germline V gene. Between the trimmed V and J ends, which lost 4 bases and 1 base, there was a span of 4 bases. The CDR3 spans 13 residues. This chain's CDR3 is CASSQGNTGELFF. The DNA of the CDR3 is TGTGCCAGCTCACAGGGGAACACCGGGGAGCTGTTTTTT.

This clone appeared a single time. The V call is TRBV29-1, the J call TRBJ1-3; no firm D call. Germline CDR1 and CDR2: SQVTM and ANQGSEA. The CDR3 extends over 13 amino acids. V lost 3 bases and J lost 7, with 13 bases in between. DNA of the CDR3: TGCAGCGTTGAGGACCGCCCGGGGAACACCATATATTTT. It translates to CSVEDRPGNTIYF.

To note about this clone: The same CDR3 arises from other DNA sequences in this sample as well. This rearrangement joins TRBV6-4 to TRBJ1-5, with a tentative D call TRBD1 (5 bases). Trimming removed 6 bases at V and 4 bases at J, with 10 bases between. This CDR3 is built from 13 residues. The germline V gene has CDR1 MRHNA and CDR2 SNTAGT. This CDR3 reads CASSREENQPQHF. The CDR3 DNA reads TGTGCCAGCAGCAGGGAGGAGAATCAGCCCCAGCATTTT.

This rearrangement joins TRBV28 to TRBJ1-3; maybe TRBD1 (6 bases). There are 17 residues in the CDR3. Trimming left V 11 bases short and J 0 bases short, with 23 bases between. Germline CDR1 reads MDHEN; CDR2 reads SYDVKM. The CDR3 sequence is CAHPVRGQESSGNTIYF. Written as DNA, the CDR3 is TGTGCCCACCCTGTCAGGGGACAAGAGAGCTCTGGAAACACCATATATTTT.

CDR3 bases: TGCAGTGCTAGCGGCTATGGCGAGCAGTACTTC. This codes for CSASGYGEQYF. The chain recombines TRBV20-1 with TRBJ2-7; D is undetermined. The length of the CDR3 is 11 residues. Germline lookup yields CDR1 DFQATT and CDR2 SNEGSKA (reference sequence). Trimming shortened V by 3 bases and J by 6 bases, and 9 bases separated the two germline ends.

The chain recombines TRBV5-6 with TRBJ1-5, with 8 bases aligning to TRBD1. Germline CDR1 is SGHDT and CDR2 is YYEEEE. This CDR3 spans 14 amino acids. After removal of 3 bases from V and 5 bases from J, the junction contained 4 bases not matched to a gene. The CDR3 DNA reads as TGTGCCAGCAGCTGGGGGACAGGATATCAGCCCCAGCATTTT. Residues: CASSWGTGYQPQHF.

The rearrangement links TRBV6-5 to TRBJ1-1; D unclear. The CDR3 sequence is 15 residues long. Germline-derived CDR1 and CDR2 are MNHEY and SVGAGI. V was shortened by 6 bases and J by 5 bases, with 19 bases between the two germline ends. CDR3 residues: CASRVTHSLGTEAFF. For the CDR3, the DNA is TGTGCCAGCAGAGTTACTCATTCCCTGGGAACTGAAGCTTTCTTT.

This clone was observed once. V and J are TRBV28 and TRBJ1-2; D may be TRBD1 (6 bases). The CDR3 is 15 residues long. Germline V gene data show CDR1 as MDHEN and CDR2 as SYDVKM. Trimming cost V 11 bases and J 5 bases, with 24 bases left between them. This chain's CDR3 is CASRGGGERGYGYTF. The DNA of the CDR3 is TGTGCCTCCAGGGGCGGGGGCGAAAGAGGTTATGGCTACACCTTC.

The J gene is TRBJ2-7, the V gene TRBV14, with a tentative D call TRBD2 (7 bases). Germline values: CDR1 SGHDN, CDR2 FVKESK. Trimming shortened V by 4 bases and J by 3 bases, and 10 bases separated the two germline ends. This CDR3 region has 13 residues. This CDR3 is CASSLGGGYEQYF. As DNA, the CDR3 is TGTGCCAGCAGCCTGGGAGGGGGCTACGAGCAGTACTTC. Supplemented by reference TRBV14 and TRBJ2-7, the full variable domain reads EAGVTQFPSHSVIEKGQTVTLRCDPISGHDNLYWYRRVMGKEIKFLLHFVKESKQDESGMPNNRFLAERTGGTYSTLKVQPAELEDSGVYFCASSLGGGYEQYFGPGTRLTVT.